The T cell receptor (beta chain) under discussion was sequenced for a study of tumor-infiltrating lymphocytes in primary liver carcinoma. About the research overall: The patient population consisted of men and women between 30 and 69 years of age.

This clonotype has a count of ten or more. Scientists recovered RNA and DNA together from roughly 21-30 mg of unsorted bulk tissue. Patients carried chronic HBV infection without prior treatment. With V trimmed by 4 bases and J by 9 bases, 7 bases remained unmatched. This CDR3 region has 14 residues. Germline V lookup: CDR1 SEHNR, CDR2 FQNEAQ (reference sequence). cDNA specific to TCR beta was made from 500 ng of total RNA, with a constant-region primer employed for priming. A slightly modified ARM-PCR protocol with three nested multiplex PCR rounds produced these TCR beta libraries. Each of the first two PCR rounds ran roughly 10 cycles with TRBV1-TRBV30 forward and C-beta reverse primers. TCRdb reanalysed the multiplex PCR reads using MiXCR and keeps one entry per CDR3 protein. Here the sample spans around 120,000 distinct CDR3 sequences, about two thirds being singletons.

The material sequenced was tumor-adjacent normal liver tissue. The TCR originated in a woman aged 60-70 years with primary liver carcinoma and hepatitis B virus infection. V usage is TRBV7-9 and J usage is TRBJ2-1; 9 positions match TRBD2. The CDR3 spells CASSWGGRAGEQFF. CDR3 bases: TGTGCCAGCAGCTGGGGCGGGAGGGCCGGTGAGCAGTTCTTC.